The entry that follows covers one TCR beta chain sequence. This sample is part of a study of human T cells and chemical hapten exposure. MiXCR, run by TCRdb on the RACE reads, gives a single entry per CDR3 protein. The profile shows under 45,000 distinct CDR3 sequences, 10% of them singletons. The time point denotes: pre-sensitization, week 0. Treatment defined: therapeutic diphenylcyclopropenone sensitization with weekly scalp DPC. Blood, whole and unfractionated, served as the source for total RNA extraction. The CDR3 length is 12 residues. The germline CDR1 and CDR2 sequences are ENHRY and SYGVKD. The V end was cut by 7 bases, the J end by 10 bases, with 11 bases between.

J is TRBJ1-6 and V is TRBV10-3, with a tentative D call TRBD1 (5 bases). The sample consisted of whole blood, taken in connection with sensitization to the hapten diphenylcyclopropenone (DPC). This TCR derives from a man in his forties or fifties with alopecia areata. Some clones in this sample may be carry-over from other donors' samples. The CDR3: CAITQGYSPLHF. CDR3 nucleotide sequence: TGTGCCATCACCCAGGGTTACTCACCCCTCCACTTT.